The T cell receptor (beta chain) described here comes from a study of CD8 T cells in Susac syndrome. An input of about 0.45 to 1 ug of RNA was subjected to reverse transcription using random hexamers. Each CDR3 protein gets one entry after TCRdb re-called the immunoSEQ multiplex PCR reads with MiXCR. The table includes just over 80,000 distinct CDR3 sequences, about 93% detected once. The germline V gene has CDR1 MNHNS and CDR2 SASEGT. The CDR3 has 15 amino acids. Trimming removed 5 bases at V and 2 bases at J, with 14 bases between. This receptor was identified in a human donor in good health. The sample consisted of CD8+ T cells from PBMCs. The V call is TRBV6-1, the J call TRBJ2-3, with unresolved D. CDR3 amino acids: CASSTGRSYTDTQYF. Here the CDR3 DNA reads TGTGCCAGCAGTACTGGACGGAGTTACACAGATACGCAGTATTTT.